This record looks at one T cell receptor beta chain sequence and its context. Its antigen is unidentified. Treatment meaning: roughly 18 received Ad26.COV2.S at low or high dose, single or two shots; several received placebo; per-sample allocation not given. It was on day 63 after the first vaccine or placebo injection that samples were taken. An Ad26 vector that expressed Wuhan-strain SARS-CoV-2 spike constituted the vaccine. This entry comes from a study of Ad26.COV2.S vaccination and SARS-CoV-2 variants. Study details: Intramuscular Ad26.COV2.S at 5x10^10 or 1x10^11 viral particles. Study-wide findings and caveats: Vaccine and placebo groups showed comparable non-spike TCR breadth. Those who received the vaccine showed greater spike-specific TCR breadth than those given placebo.

Sequenced by immunoSEQ multiplex PCR; TCRdb stores in-frame clones only, minus some. The sample contains 330,000 or so clones, roughly 90% of which appear only once. The sequence derives from a person aged 18-65 years who received the Ad26.COV2.S COVID-19 vaccine or a placebo. Sequenced material: peripheral blood, taken in a trial of Ad26.COV2.S vaccine versus placebo.

Here the CDR3 reads CASSFGQGYGYTF. As DNA, the CDR3 is TGTGCCAGCAGCTTTGGACAGGGGTATGGCTACACCTTC. The chain carries TRBV7-2 and TRBJ1-2, with 9 bases identical to TRBD1. From germline, CDR1 is SGHTA and CDR2 FQGNSA. The CDR3 spans 13 residues. J lost 5 bases, V lost 3 bases, and 1 base had no gene match. The variable domain in full, completed from reference TRBV7-2 and TRBJ1-2, reads GAGVSQSPSNKVTEKGKDVELRCDPISGHTALYWYRQSLGQGLEFLIYFQGNSAPDKSGLPSDRFSAERTGGSVSTLTIQRTQQEDSAVYLCASSFGQGYGYTFGSGTRLTVV.